This T cell receptor beta chain was observed in a study of T cells after yellow fever vaccination (dated by TCRdb to about 2019). For the study in its entirety: The SMART-Seq v4 Ultra Low Input RNA kit was used to prepare libraries from fractions with low cell numbers. The cohort comprised two healthy male donors, one aged 18 to 29 and one aged 30 to 40 years. Blood was drawn at multiple timepoints before and after primary and secondary immunization, with bulk PBMC replicates and cell subsets isolated. To follow T-cell clones before and after primary and booster YFV17D yellow fever vaccination, bulk TCR alpha and beta repertoires were sequenced over time. What the study reported, not specific to this receptor: Most clones expanded after primary vaccination were re-detected after the booster (96% of CD4 and around 86% of CD8), suggesting broad memory maintenance. The study included only a couple of donors, which limits how far the findings can be generalized. The secondary T-cell response was found to be weaker but faster than the primary response, with a peak reached on day 5 rather than on day 15. FACS-sorted repertoires could contain abundant contaminating clonotypes from the bulk population, so computational filtering was required. A small fraction of clonotypes appeared in both the CD4 and CD8 compartments, likely as a result of convergent recombination.

Sequencing instrument: Illumina NovaSeq 6000. TCR cDNA was made using 5'RACE template switching, a step that added a universal primer site and unique molecular identifiers. cDNA synthesis was primed from both the TCR alpha and TCR beta constant segments. Libraries were amplified in two PCR steps, with sample barcodes and sequencing adapters added in the second step. Sequencing of libraries was performed on Illumina HiSeq 2500 (2x100 bp) or NovaSeq (2x150 bp). In the authors' own workflow: Demultiplexing of reads and collapsing into UMI consensus sequences were performed with MIGEC, and V(D)J alignment was carried out with MiXCR. Clonotypes responding to the vaccine were identified with edgeR on replicate PBMC samples, with the criteria of FDR below 0.01 and a log2 fold change above 5 up to day 15. Each bulk clonotype received a CD4 or CD8 identity based on whether the sequenced CD4 or CD8 repertoire contained that clonotype at higher abundance. TCRdb applied fastp at Q25 and MiXCR to the public reads, then kept only in-frame beta chains. Merged by CDR3 protein, the rows form single entries marked with the most common genes and DNA. For this entry, the V and J calls and clone size follow TCRdb and not the study's own pipeline. The sample table holds 300,000 or so distinct CDR3 sequences, of which 3% to 4.5% were seen once. Roughly a quarter of the sample goes to the ten largest clones.

The treatment or condition label corresponds to: live attenuated yellow fever vaccine strain. Two biological replicates of bulk PBMCs were collected at each blood-draw timepoint. PBMCs were isolated from peripheral blood using a standard Ficoll-Paque protocol. TriZol was used to extract RNA from bulk PBMCs, from CD4 and CD8 fractions, and from dextramer-positive and dextramer-negative fractions. This clonotype was recorded at least ten times. The antigen it binds to is not known. No much larger clone is present one base from it, and per-base qualities are unavailable. The cysteine opens and the phenylalanine closes a CDR3 of 12 amino acids. CDR3 DNA is the only sequence kept; it has 36 bases, read in frame from the first base. V loses 3 bases, J loses 4 bases, and the germline ends lie 9 bases apart. CDR1 and CDR2, looked up from the germline V gene, are SQVTM and ANQGSEA.

The V and J segments used are TRBV29-1 and TRBJ1-1; TRBD1 might be the D gene, on 5 matching bases. This sample comprised PBMCs, obtained 5 days after the yellow fever booster vaccination. The source is a man between 18 and 35 years old who received the YFV17D yellow fever vaccine. The CDR3 corresponds to CSVEGLGTEAFF. The DNA reads TGCAGCGTTGAGGGGCTGGGCACTGAAGCTTTCTTT.